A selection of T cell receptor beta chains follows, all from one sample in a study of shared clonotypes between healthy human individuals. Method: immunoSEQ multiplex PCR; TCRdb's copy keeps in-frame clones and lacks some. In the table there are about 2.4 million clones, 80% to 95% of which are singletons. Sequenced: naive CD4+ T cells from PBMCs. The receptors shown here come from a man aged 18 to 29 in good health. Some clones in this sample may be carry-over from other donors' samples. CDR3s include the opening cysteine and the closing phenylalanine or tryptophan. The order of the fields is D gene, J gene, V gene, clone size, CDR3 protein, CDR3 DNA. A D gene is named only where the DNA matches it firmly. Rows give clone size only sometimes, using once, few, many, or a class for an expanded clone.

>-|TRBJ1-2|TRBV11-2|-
CASSLGIRLGQGDGYTF
TGTGCCAGCAGCTTGGGTATCCGTCTGGGCCAGGGCGACGGCTACACCTTC
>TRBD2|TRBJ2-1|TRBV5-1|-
CASSFGLAGGDEQFF
TGCGCCAGCAGTTTTGGACTAGCGGGAGGGGATGAGCAGTTCTTC
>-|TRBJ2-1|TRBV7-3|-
CASSWQGFNEQFF
TGTGCCAGCAGCTGGCAGGGTTTCAATGAGCAGTTCTTC
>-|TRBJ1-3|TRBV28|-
CASSSLTGYGNTIYF
TGTGCCAGCAGTTCCCTTACAGGTTATGGAAACACCATATATTTT
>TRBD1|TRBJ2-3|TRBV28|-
CASRGQGAGGTQYF
TGTGCCAGCAGGGGACAGGGGGCGGGGGGTACGCAGTATTTT
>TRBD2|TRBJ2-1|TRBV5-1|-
CASKMPSGSRSFF
TGCGCCAGCAAGATGCCCAGCGGGAGTAGGTCCTTCTTC
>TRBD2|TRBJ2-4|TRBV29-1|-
CSVEDLRLAGGQNIQYF
TGCAGCGTTGAAGATCTTCGACTAGCGGGAGGCCAAAACATTCAGTACTTC
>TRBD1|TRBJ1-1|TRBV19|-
CASSTRGGNTEAFF
TGTGCCAGTAGTACCAGGGGGGGGAACACTGAAGCTTTCTTT
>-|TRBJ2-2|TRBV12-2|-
CASRSDYKAGELFF
TGTGCAAGTCGCTCGGACTATAAGGCCGGGGAGCTGTTTTTT
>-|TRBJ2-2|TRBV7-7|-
CASSFSGNTGELFF
TGTGCCAGCAGCTTTTCCGGGAACACCGGGGAGCTGTTTTTT
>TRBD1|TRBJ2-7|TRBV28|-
CASSLFGQGAREQYF
TGTGCCAGCAGTTTATTTGGGCAGGGGGCTCGCGAGCAGTACTTC
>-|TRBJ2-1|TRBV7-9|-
CASSLGYNEQFF
TGTGCCAGCAGCTTGGGCTACAATGAGCAGTTCTTC
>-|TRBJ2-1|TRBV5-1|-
CASSVRGSDEQFF
TGCGCCAGCAGCGTTCGGGGCTCCGATGAGCAGTTCTTC
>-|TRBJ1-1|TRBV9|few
CASSLGLSNTEAFF
TGTGCCAGCAGCCTAGGACTCTCGAACACTGAAGCTTTCTTT
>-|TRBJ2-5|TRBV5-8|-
CASSGGTPGETQYF
TGTGCCAGCAGTGGAGGTACGCCAGGAGAGACCCAGTACTTC
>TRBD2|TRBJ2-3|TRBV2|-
CASSQTSGRVTDTQYF
TGTGCCAGCAGTCAGACTAGCGGGAGGGTCACAGATACGCAGTATTTT
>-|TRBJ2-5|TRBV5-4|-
CASTLSPQGVLRETQYF
TGTGCCAGCACCCTCTCCCCGCAGGGCGTTTTGAGGGAGACCCAGTACTTC
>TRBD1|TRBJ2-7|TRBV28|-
CASSSPRQGREQYF
TGTGCCAGCAGTTCTCCCCGACAGGGCCGCGAGCAGTACTTC
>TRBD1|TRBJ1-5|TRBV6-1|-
CASSSRDRGYQPQHF
TGTGCCAGCAGTAGCCGGGACAGGGGGTACCAGCCCCAGCATTTT
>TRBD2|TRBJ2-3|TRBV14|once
CASAPGLAEPHTDTQYF
TGTGCCAGCGCTCCGGGACTAGCGGAACCACACACAGATACGCAGTATTTT
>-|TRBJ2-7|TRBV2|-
CASSPAGPSYEQYF
TGTGCCAGCAGTCCCGCCGGGCCTTCCTACGAGCAGTACTTC
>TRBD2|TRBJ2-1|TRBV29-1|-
CSGLAGTHSSYNEQFF
TGCAGCGGGCTAGCGGGGACGCATAGCTCCTACAATGAGCAGTTCTTC
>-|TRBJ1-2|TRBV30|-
CAWQPRGIQKGYGYTF
TGTGCCTGGCAACCCAGGGGCATTCAGAAGGGCTATGGCTACACCTTC
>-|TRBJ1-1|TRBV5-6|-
CASSQHGTSPREAFF
TGTGCCAGCAGCCAACACGGGACTTCCCCTCGAGAAGCTTTCTTT
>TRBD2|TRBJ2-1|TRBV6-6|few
CASKGRLAGEHEQFF
TGTGCCAGCAAAGGTCGACTAGCGGGAGAACATGAGCAGTTCTTC
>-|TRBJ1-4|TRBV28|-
CASSLSEDEKLFF
TGTGCCAGCAGTTTATCCGAGGATGAAAAACTGTTTTTT
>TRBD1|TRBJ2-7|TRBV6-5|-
CASSRETGVREQYF
TGTGCCAGCAGTCGGGAGACAGGGGTTCGCGAGCAGTACTTC
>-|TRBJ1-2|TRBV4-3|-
CASSQTFSWGVYGYTF
TGCGCCAGCAGCCAGACCTTCTCTTGGGGAGTCTATGGCTACACCTTC
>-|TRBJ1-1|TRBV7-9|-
CASSLGRTGWTEAFF
TGTGCCAGCAGCTTAGGCAGGACTGGTTGGACTGAAGCTTTCTTT
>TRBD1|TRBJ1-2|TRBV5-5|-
CASSWGTGDGYTF
TGTGCCAGCAGCTGGGGGACAGGGGATGGCTACACCTTC
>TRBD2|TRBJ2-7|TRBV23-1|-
CASSQGGSEAYEQYF
TGCGCCAGCAGTCAGGGGGGGAGTGAAGCCTACGAGCAGTACTTC
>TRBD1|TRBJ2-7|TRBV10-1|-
CASSESKGASYEQYF
TGCGCCAGCAGTGAGTCGAAGGGGGCTTCCTACGAGCAGTACTTC
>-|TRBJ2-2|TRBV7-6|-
CASSLLPGADTGELFF
TGTGCCAGCAGCTTACTTCCGGGGGCAGACACCGGGGAGCTGTTTTTT
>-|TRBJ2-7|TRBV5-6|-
CASSSRQVLQSYEQYF
TGTGCCAGCAGCTCACGACAGGTTCTTCAGTCCTACGAGCAGTACTTC
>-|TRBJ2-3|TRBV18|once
CASSPVSGTQASTDTQYF
TGTGCCAGCTCACCAGTGTCTGGGACGCAGGCTAGCACAGATACGCAGTATTTT
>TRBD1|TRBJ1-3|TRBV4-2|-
CASSLHRTGPGNTIYF
TGTGCCAGCAGCCTTCATAGGACAGGTCCTGGAAACACCATATATTTT
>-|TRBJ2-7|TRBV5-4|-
CASSEINRGGKMDEQYF
TGTGCCAGCAGCGAAATTAACAGGGGAGGTAAGATGGACGAGCAGTACTTC
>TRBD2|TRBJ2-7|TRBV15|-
CATSRRDYIYEQYF
TGTGCCACCAGCAGACGGGACTACATCTACGAGCAGTACTTC
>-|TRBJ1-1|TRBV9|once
CASSGPADTEAFF
TGTGCCAGCAGCGGACCGGCGGACACTGAAGCTTTCTTT
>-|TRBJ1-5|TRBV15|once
CATSRDRGSVLQPQHF
TGTGCCACCAGCAGAGATCGCGGCAGCGTGCTGCAGCCCCAGCATTTT
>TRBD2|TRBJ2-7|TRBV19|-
CATPQGWGLALLEQYF
TGTGCCACCCCACAGGGCTGGGGACTAGCGCTCCTCGAGCAGTACTTC
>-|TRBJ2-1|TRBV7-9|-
CASSMAANEQFF
TGTGCCAGCAGCATGGCCGCGAATGAGCAGTTCTTC
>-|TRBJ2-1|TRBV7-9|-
CASSFPESRGRSSYNEQFF
TGTGCCAGCAGCTTTCCGGAGTCGCGGGGCCGGAGCTCCTACAATGAGCAGTTCTTC
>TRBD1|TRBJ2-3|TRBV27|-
CASSGGVSTDTQYF
TGTGCCAGCTCAGGGGGAGTTAGCACAGATACGCAGTATTTT
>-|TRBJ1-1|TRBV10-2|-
CASSAQQGMAEAFF
TGCGCCAGCAGTGCACAACAGGGAATGGCTGAAGCTTTCTTT
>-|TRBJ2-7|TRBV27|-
CASSWRQGRNEQYF
TGTGCCAGCAGTTGGCGGCAGGGTCGGAACGAGCAGTACTTC
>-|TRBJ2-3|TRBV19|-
CASGTGRSTQYF
TGTGCCAGTGGGACCGGGAGATCTACGCAGTATTTT
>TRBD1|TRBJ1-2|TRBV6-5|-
CASSKNRGQRGYTF
TGTGCCAGCAGTAAAAACAGGGGGCAGCGTGGCTACACCTTC
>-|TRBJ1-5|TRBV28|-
CASRTLNQPQHF
TGTGCCAGCAGAACTCTAAATCAGCCCCAGCATTTT
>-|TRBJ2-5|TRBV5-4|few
CASSLGSQETQYF
TGTGCCAGCAGCTTAGGATCCCAAGAGACCCAGTACTTC
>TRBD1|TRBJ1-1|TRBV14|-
CASTQLVTGANEAFF
TGTGCCAGCACCCAACTAGTTACAGGGGCGAATGAAGCTTTCTTT
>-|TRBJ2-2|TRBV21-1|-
CASSNPGTWTGELFF
TGTGCCAGCAGCAACCCAGGGACATGGACCGGGGAGCTGTTTTTT
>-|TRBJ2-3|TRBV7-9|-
CASSLETDTQYF
TGTGCCAGCAGCTTGGAGACAGATACGCAGTATTTT
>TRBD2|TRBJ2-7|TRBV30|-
CAWSLGGSGSYEQYF
TGTGCCTGGAGTCTCGGGGGTAGCGGGAGCTACGAGCAGTACTTC
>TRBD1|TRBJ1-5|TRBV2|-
CASSEYRGGNQPQHF
TGTGCCAGCAGTGAATACAGGGGGGGCAATCAGCCCCAGCATTTT
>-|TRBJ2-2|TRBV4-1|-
CASSRQAFANTGELFF
TGCGCCAGCAGCCGACAGGCTTTCGCGAACACCGGGGAGCTGTTTTTT
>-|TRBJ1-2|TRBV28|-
CAIPRGPYGYTF
TGTGCCATCCCCCGGGGCCCCTATGGCTACACCTTC